The present T cell receptor beta chain was sequenced within a study of blood T cell repertoires in COVID-19. Turning to the study itself: Acute-phase and convalescent COVID-19 samples originated in the United States, Italy and Spain.

In the original analysis: Amplifying reference gene primers gave estimates of nucleated cell counts. The protocol was immunoSEQ multiplex PCR, while the TCRdb copy is restricted to in-frame clones and leaves out a portion. V and J calls and clone size are given by that table; D and trimming were obtained from the DNA. The table has 320,000 or so clones, approximately 84% seen once; the top ten hold roughly 1%. Recruits, aged roughly 18 to 95 years, lived in 25 or so US areas. Assignment of participants to cohorts was predicated upon participant-reported clinical history. V was clipped by 3 bases and J by 5 bases, with 10 bases between them. This CDR3 spans 13 amino acids. CDR1 SGHTA and CDR2 FQGNSA come from the germline V gene.

Sequencing was carried out using PBMCs or T cells enriched from blood (not recorded which). The chain is built from TRBV7-2 and TRBJ1-1, with D possibly matching TRBD1 (5 bases). The sequence was obtained from a woman in her 30s who had recovered from COVID-19. The CDR3 sequence: CASSFPGVTEAFF. CDR3 bases: TGTGCCAGCAGCTTTCCGGGGGTAACTGAAGCTTTCTTT.